This T cell receptor (beta chain) was sequenced for a study of CD8+CD57+ T cells in acquired aplastic anemia. Study information: The mean DNA yield obtained from sorted CD4+ and CD8+ cells came to 3 to 3.5 ug.

TCR beta VDJ and CDR3 profiling used genomic DNA as template. MiXCR was run by TCRdb on the reads, yielding one entry per CDR3 protein. Among 86,000 or so distinct CDR3 sequences listed, under 50% were seen once. V was pared by 11 bases and J by 6 bases, with 14 bases between. Germline CDR1 WNHNN, CDR2 SYGVQD (reference sequence). The CDR3 is 12 residues long. In the case of this clonotype: A much more abundant neighbour one base away suggests this may be a read error.

V and J are TRBV10-1 and TRBJ2-4; D unclear. The clonotype comes from a human donor in good health, serving as a control. Sequencing input: sorted CD4+, CD8+, or CD8+CD57+ T cells (not recorded which) from PBMCs. CDR3 loop: CAGKAGRNIQYF. CDR3 sequence (DNA): TGCGCCGGGAAAGCAGGCAGAAACATTCAGTACTTC.